Presented here are 25 T cell receptor beta chains from one specimen sequenced in a study of blood T cell repertoires in COVID-19. The table came from immunoSEQ multiplex PCR; TCRdb's copy has only in-frame clones and leaves some out. The data contain 200,000 to 250,000 clones, 80% to 85% of them seen just once; the ten biggest clones take up approximately 7.6%. Sequenced material: peripheral blood. These receptors were taken from a woman at least 80 years old with COVID-19, enrolled during active disease.

CDR3 in DNA: TGTGCCTGGAGCGCCAGGTTGTCGACAGCACTGGTTTATGGCTACACCTTC. Translated, it gives CAWSARLSTALVYGYTF. V and J are TRBV30 and TRBJ1-2, with a possible D match to TRBD1 (5 bases). The CDR3 runs 17 residues. The V gene lost 3 bases and the J gene lost 5 bases, with 25 bases spanning the gap. Looked up from germline, CDR1 is GTSNPN and CDR2 is SVGIG (reference sequence).

The chain combines TRBV27 with TRBJ1-2; possibly TRBD1 for D (5 bases). V was cut by 5 bases and J by 3 bases, with 13 bases left in between. This CDR3 has 14 amino acids. Looked up from germline, CDR1 is MNHEY and CDR2 is SMNVEV (reference sequence). CDR3 bases: TGTGCCAGCAGTCGAAGGGGCGATGACTATGGCTACACCTTC. Encoded protein: CASSRRGDDYGYTF.

The chain carries TRBV27 and TRBJ2-2; D not resolved. The V end lost 6 bases, the J end lost 4 bases, and 9 bases lay between the germline ends. CDR1 is MNHEY, CDR2 SMNVEV, per germline (reference sequence). The CDR3 is 13 residues long. The CDR3 loop is CASRVTTTGELFF. For the CDR3, the DNA is TGTGCCAGCAGGGTCACAACCACCGGGGAGCTGTTTTTT.

This chain links TRBV7-9 with TRBJ1-3; 8 bases are shared with TRBD1. The CDR3 is 15 residues long. V trimming: 5 bases; J trimming: 4 bases; junction bases outside the gene matches: 7. CDR1 SEHNR and CDR2 FQNEAQ come from the germline V gene (reference sequence). The CDR3 is CASSLTGGEGNTIYF. DNA of the CDR3: TGTGCCAGCAGCCTAACAGGGGGAGAGGGAAACACCATATATTTT.

The V gene is TRBV5-1, the J gene TRBJ2-5; a weak D match, TRBD2 (6 bases). CDR1 is SGHRS and CDR2 is YFSETQ in the germline V gene. The length of the CDR3 is 13 residues. V lost 4 bases, J lost 10 bases, and 17 bases lay in between. DNA of the CDR3: TGCGCCAGCAGCCCGGGGGACGGACTGAACCAGTACTTC. Its protein is CASSPGDGLNQYF.

The chain has TRBV19 and TRBJ2-1; 8 nucleotides line up with TRBD2. The CDR3 contains 17 residues. Germline CDR1 is LNHDA and CDR2 is SQIVND (reference sequence). J lost 5 bases, V lost 2 bases, and 11 bases had no gene match. CDR3: CASSIRLYGTRDNEQFF. CDR3 sequence (DNA): TGTGCCAGTAGTATAAGGTTGTACGGGACTAGGGACAATGAGCAGTTCTTC.

This clone has only a few counts. The V gene is TRBV2, the J gene TRBJ1-5, with 9 nucleotides matching TRBD1. V lost 5 bases to trimming and J lost 5 bases; unmatched junction nucleotides: 1. The germline V gene has CDR1 SNHLY and CDR2 FYNNEI. This CDR3 contains 13 residues. CDR3 amino acids: CASSRDRDQPQHF. CDR3 coding DNA: TGTGCCAGCAGTAGGGACAGGGATCAGCCCCAGCATTTT.

The gene calls are TRBV9 and TRBJ2-3; a possible D gene is TRBD2 (5 bases). CDR3 length: 14 residues. Trimming shortened V by 3 bases and J by 1 base, and 9 bases separated the two germline ends. Per the germline V gene, CDR1 is SGDLS and CDR2 is YYNGEE. The CDR3 DNA sequence: TGTGCCAGCAGCGCGGGGTGGGGCACAGATACGCAGTATTTT. Translating gives CASSAGWGTDTQYF.

The chain links TRBV18 to TRBJ1-5; 7 bases line up with TRBD1. This CDR3 is built from 16 residues. Germline lookup yields CDR1 KGHSH and CDR2 LQKENI. The trim removed 3 bases at V and 1 base at J, leaving 6 bases unmatched. Written as DNA, the CDR3 is TGTGCCAGCTCACCTGAGGGGGCCGGGAGCAATCAGCCCCAGCATTTT. It codes for CASSPEGAGSNQPQHF. The full variable domain, its missing parts supplied by reference TRBV18 and TRBJ1-5, is NAGVMQNPRHLVRRRGQEARLRCSPMKGHSHVYWYRQLPEEGLKFMVYLQKENIIDESGMPKERFSAEFPKEGPSILRIQQVVRGDSAAYFCASSPEGAGSNQPQHFGDGTRLSIL.

V gene TRBV5-1 combines with J gene TRBJ2-2; tentative D call: TRBD1 (6 bases). Germline CDR1 reads SGHRS; CDR2 reads YFSETQ. Trimming removed 6 bases from V and 1 base from J, with 16 bases in between. This CDR3 region has 16 residues. CDR3 loop: CASTGWGPMNTGELFF. Written as DNA, the CDR3 is TGCGCCAGCACGGGGTGGGGGCCGATGAACACCGGGGAGCTGTTTTTT.

This chain connects TRBV5-1 to TRBJ1-4; TRBD1 aligns across 7 bases. CDR3 size: 14 residues. Germline V gene lookup returns CDR1 SGHRS and CDR2 YFSETQ. V was pared by 2 bases and J by 7 bases, with 5 bases of the junction left unmatched. CDR3: CASSLQGQTEKLFF. The CDR3 nucleotides read TGCGCCAGCAGCTTACAGGGACAGACTGAAAAACTGTTTTTT.

V gene TRBV29-1 combines with J gene TRBJ2-7; the match to TRBD2 covers 8 bases. Trimming at V came to 3 bases and at J to 4 bases, leaving 2 bases not matched to a gene. The CDR3 is made up of 12 amino acids. Looked up from germline, CDR1 is SQVTM and CDR2 is ANQGSEA. DNA for the CDR3: TGCAGCGTTGATGCGGGAGGATACGAGCAGTACTTC. It yields the protein CSVDAGGYEQYF.

This sequence joins TRBV5-4 and TRBJ1-6; a possible D gene is TRBD1 (6 bases). V was shortened by 5 bases and J by 7 bases, with 13 bases between the two germline ends. Per germline, CDR1 SGHNT and CDR2 YYREEE (reference sequence). The CDR3 has 14 amino acids. This CDR3 reads CASRDGGTNSPLHF. CDR3 bases: TGTGCCAGCAGGGATGGGGGCACGAATTCACCCCTCCACTTT.

The genes are TRBV5-4 and TRBJ2-3; 11 bases line up with TRBD2. CDR3 size: 16 residues. Germline V gene lookup returns CDR1 SGHNT and CDR2 YYREEE (reference sequence). V trimming: 3 bases; J trimming: 2 bases; junction bases outside the gene matches: 5. For the CDR3, the DNA is TGTGCCAGCAGCTACCTAGCGGGAGGCCCCACAGATACGCAGTATTTT. Translating it yields CASSYLAGGPTDTQYF.

The V gene is TRBV6-6, the J gene TRBJ1-5, with D possibly being TRBD1 (6 bases). The CDR3 sequence is 14 residues long. Germline V gene sequence: CDR1 MNHNY, CDR2 SVGAGI (reference sequence). Between the trimmed V and J ends, which lost 8 bases and 3 bases, there was a span of 14 bases. CDR3 nucleotide sequence: TGTGCCAGCCTTGGTACAGGGCCCAATCAGCCCCAGCATTTT. Its translation is CASLGTGPNQPQHF.

The V gene is TRBV3-1 (or the pseudogene TRBV3-2), the J gene TRBJ2-1; D is perhaps TRBD1 (5 bases). The CDR3 totals 16 residues. With 3 bases removed from V and 7 bases from J, the gap between germline ends came to 19 bases. Germline CDR1 and CDR2: LGHDT and YNNKEL (reference sequence). The chain's CDR3 is CASSHPVGWGRNEQFF. CDR3 DNA sequence: TGTGCCAGCAGCCATCCCGTAGGGTGGGGCAGAAATGAGCAGTTCTTC.

The chain carries TRBV19 and TRBJ1-2, with 7 bases matching TRBD1. Trimming cost V 4 bases and J 2 bases; bases outside gene matches: 7. The CDR3 runs 15 residues. Per germline, CDR1 LNHDA and CDR2 SQIVND (reference sequence). This CDR3 is CASSKASTGNYGYTF. The CDR3 DNA reads TGTGCCAGTAGTAAAGCGTCGACAGGGAACTATGGCTACACCTTC.

This rearrangement joins TRBV3-1 (or the pseudogene TRBV3-2) to TRBJ2-5, with 7 bases that match TRBD2. J lost 7 bases, V lost 3 bases, and 5 bases had no gene match. Germline CDR1 and CDR2: LGHDT and YNNKEL (reference sequence). The CDR3 length is 13 residues. CDR3: CASSQGGPGTQYF. In DNA, the CDR3 is TGTGCCAGCAGCCAGGGAGGGCCCGGGACCCAGTACTTC.

The chain combines TRBV7-2 with TRBJ1-1, with D perhaps matching TRBD1 (5 bases). Germline V gene sequence: CDR1 SGHTA, CDR2 FQGNSA. This CDR3 comprises 17 residues. The V end lost 5 bases, the J end lost 5 bases, and 24 bases lay between the germline ends. CDR3 in DNA: TGTGCCAGCAGCCGTTCCGGGACTCTTGGGGGTAAAACTGAAGCTTTCTTT. Translation: CASSRSGTLGGKTEAFF. Filled out from reference TRBV7-2 and TRBJ1-1, the complete variable domain reads GAGVSQSPSNKVTEKGKDVELRCDPISGHTALYWYRQSLGQGLEFLIYFQGNSAPDKSGLPSDRFSAERTGGSVSTLTIQRTQQEDSAVYLCASSRSGTLGGKTEAFFGQGTRLTVV.

This chain links TRBV7-6 with TRBJ2-3; D uncertain. The germline V gene encodes CDR1 SGHVS and CDR2 FNYEAQ. The V and J ends lost 1 base and 4 bases respectively, with 9 bases between them. The CDR3 has 14 residues. CDR3 amino acids: CASSLVPRADTQYF. CDR3 DNA: TGTGCCAGCAGCTTAGTTCCCCGAGCAGATACGCAGTATTTT.

The chain joins TRBV19 to TRBJ1-1; D not resolved. Between the trimmed V and J ends, which lost 5 bases and 0 bases, there was a span of 13 bases. The CDR3 has 15 residues. Looked up from germline, CDR1 is LNHDA and CDR2 is SQIVND (reference sequence). The CDR3 DNA reads as TGTGCCAGTAGTCGACGGGAGGCGGTGAACACTGAAGCTTTCTTT. Protein product: CASSRREAVNTEAFF.

V and J are TRBV5-8 and TRBJ2-6, with D possibly being TRBD2 (6 bases). CDR1 and CDR2 from the germline V gene are SGHTS and YDEGEE. The CDR3 loop spans 18 amino acids. The V end lost 0 bases, the J end lost 2 bases, and 15 bases lay between the germline ends. CDR3 in DNA: TGTGCCAGCAGCTTGGTACGGGAGAGTGGAGCTGGGGCCAACGTCCTGACTTTC. This translates into CASSLVRESGAGANVLTF.

This clone has a handful of counts. This chain links TRBV30 with TRBJ1-2, with D maybe TRBD1 (6 bases). This CDR3 is 12 amino acids long. Germline CDR1 reads GTSNPN; CDR2 reads SVGIG (reference sequence). Trimming removed 3 bases from V and 8 bases from J, with 13 bases in between. The CDR3 spells CAWSAGASGYTF. DNA of the CDR3: TGTGCCTGGAGCGCAGGGGCTAGCGGCTACACCTTC.

This clone was detected only once. The chain joins TRBV6-5 to TRBJ1-2; no clear D. The CDR3 runs 13 residues. The V gene lost 6 bases and the J gene lost 4 bases, with 12 bases spanning the gap. Per germline, CDR1 MNHEY and CDR2 SVGAGI. CDR3 bases: TGTGCCAGCAGCCCGAACCAGGTCTATGGCTACACCTTC. It is translated as CASSPNQVYGYTF.

The chain carries TRBV18 and TRBJ2-3, with 9 bases matching TRBD2. The CDR3 length is 16 residues. Germline lookup yields CDR1 KGHSH and CDR2 LQKENI. Unmatched junction bases numbered 5, after V lost 0 bases and J lost 4 bases. The CDR3, as DNA: TGTGCCAGCTCACCACCGGGACTAGCCGGGCCAGATACGCAGTATTTT. This gives the protein CASSPPGLAGPDTQYF.